One sample yielded the 27 T cell receptor beta chains listed below, sequenced in a study of T cells after yellow fever vaccination. TCRdb re-derived calls from the 5' RACE reads in MiXCR, one entry per CDR3 protein. Of some 320,000 distinct CDR3 sequences in the sample, about 9.5% were seen once. The sample consisted of PBMCs, taken on the day of the first yellow fever vaccination. Receptors originate from a young man who received the YFV17D yellow fever vaccine.

This clonotype was seen only a few times. The gene calls are TRBV11-2 and TRBJ2-1; D gene unclear. The CDR3 contains 13 residues. V was cut by 2 bases and J by 10 bases, with 12 bases left in between. The germline V gene has CDR1 SGHAT and CDR2 FQNNGV. CDR3 residues: CASSLSPNEEQFF. The CDR3 coding sequence is TGTGCCAGCAGCTTATCACCGAATGAGGAGCAGTTCTTC.

This clonotype was observed many times. The J gene is TRBJ2-3, the V gene TRBV24-1, with a weak D call TRBD1 (6 bases). Trimming took off 4 bases at V and 4 bases at J, with 11 bases between the two ends. CDR1 is KGHDR and CDR2 is SFDVKD in the germline V gene. The CDR3 contains 14 residues. CDR3 nucleotides: TGTGCCACCAGTGAAACAGGGTTGGCAGATACGCAGTATTTT. This encodes CATSETGLADTQYF.

The chain recombines TRBV29-1 with TRBJ1-2; TRBD1 matches 7 bases. CDR1 is SQVTM, CDR2 ANQGSEA, per germline. J was trimmed by 4 bases and V by 4 bases; bases with no gene match: 3. This CDR3 has 12 amino acids. CDR3: CSVAGGVYGYTF. In DNA, the CDR3 is TGCAGCGTTGCAGGGGGAGTCTATGGCTACACCTTC.

This clonotype was found a few times. The rearrangement joins TRBV4-2 to TRBJ2-1; TRBD2 aligns across 14 bases. The length of the CDR3 is 15 residues. V lost 8 bases to trimming and J lost 8 bases; unmatched junction nucleotides: 8. CDR1 LGHNA and CDR2 YNFKEQ come from the germline V gene. CDR3 in amino acids: CASRLAGGPGDEQFF. DNA of the CDR3: TGTGCCAGCCGACTAGCGGGGGGGCCCGGGGATGAGCAGTTCTTC.

This clonotype was detected a few times. The rearrangement joins TRBV7-2 to TRBJ2-1, with 9 bases lining up with TRBD1. The trim removed 10 bases at V and 9 bases at J, leaving 16 bases unmatched. This CDR3 is built from 15 residues. The V gene's germline CDR1 is SGHTA and CDR2 FQGNSA. Here the CDR3 reads CATPRWRQGVVEQFF. The DNA for the CDR3 is TGTGCCACTCCCCGGTGGAGACAGGGGGTGGTTGAGCAGTTCTTC.

This clonotype was detected ten times or more. The chain carries TRBV19 and TRBJ1-1; no definite D call. Germline V gene sequence: CDR1 LNHDA, CDR2 SQIVND (reference sequence). The CDR3 runs 13 residues. V lost 6 bases and J lost 2, with 10 bases in between. This CDR3 is CASRDGHNTEAFF. DNA for the CDR3: TGTGCCAGTAGAGACGGCCATAACACTGAAGCTTTCTTT.

This clonotype has more than one count but fewer than ten. The chain couples TRBV20-1 to TRBJ2-1; TRBD2 matches at 8 bases. The CDR3 is made up of 15 amino acids. J was trimmed by 5 bases and V by 6 bases; bases with no gene match: 12. The V gene's germline CDR1 is DFQATT and CDR2 SNEGSKA (reference sequence). The CDR3 spells CSAPGRGELNNEQFF. The CDR3 DNA reads as TGCAGTGCACCCGGGAGGGGGGAGCTAAACAATGAGCAGTTCTTC.

This clonotype occurred a few times. The chain is built from TRBV6-2 or TRBV6-3 and TRBJ2-5, with unresolved D. Germline assignment: CDR1 MNHEY and CDR2 SVGEGT. Trimming removed 7 bases at V and 2 bases at J, with 11 bases between. This CDR3 contains 13 residues. CDR3 DNA: TGTGCCAGCATGCGGCTCCGTCAAGAGACCCAGTACTTC. It codes for CASMRLRQETQYF.

V gene TRBV5-6 combines with J gene TRBJ2-7, with D perhaps TRBD2 (6 bases). This CDR3 is 13 amino acids long. Germline lookup yields CDR1 SGHDT and CDR2 YYEEEE. The V gene lost 4 bases and the J gene lost 0 bases, with 8 bases spanning the gap. The CDR3 region has the DNA TGTGCCAGCAGCCGGGGGACCTCCTACGAGCAGTACGTC. Translation: CASSRGTSYEQYV.

Comment on this clonotype: A read error may explain this, as a much larger clone is one base away. Because the CDR3 is missing its conserved closing phenylalanine or tryptophan, this is likely a read error. The chain has TRBV7-7 and TRBJ2-5; TRBD1 might be the D (7 bases). There are 13 residues in the CDR3. Germline-derived CDR1 and CDR2 are SSHAT and FNYEAQ (reference sequence). CDR3 nucleotides: TGTGCTAGCAGCCCGACAGGGAGGGAGACCCAGTACTGC. Protein: CASSPTGRETQYC.

A few counts support this clonotype. This rearrangement joins TRBV3-1 to TRBJ1-1; D not certain. Germline loops: CDR1 LGHDT, CDR2 YNNKEL (reference sequence). V was pared by 6 bases and J by 4 bases, with 9 bases between. The CDR3 consists of 12 residues. CDR3 nucleotides: TGTGCCAGCAGTCGCTACAGCACTGAAGCTTTCTTT. Translating it yields CASSRYSTEAFF.

This clonotype appeared a few times. This sequence joins TRBV21-1 and TRBJ2-7; the D segment call TRBD2 is taken from the table without a DNA check. TRBV21-1 is deemed a pseudogene. The CDR3 spans 17 residues. The CDR3 bases are TGTGCCAGCAGCAAAGGGTCTAGCCCCACATCAAACTACGAGCAGTACGTC. This translates into CASSKGSSPTSNYEQYV.

This chain links TRBV7-9 with TRBJ2-6, with D possibly TRBD1 on 5 matching bases. This CDR3 contains 15 residues. V was trimmed by 1 base and J by 2 bases, leaving 6 bases between them. Germline CDR1 is SEHNR and CDR2 is FQNEAQ (reference sequence). In DNA form, the CDR3 reads TGTGCCAGCAGCTTAGTCAGGGCTGGGGCCAACGTCCTGACTTTC. Translating it yields CASSLVRAGANVLTF. The full variable domain, in which reference TRBV7-9 and TRBJ2-6 provide the parts outside the CDR3, is DTGVSQNPRHKITKRGQNVTFRCDPISEHNRLYWYRQTLGQGPEFLTYFQNEAQLEKSRLLSDRFSAERPKGSFSTLEIQRTEQGDSAMYLCASSLVRAGANVLTFGAGSRLTVL.

For this clonotype: One base away lies a much larger clone, so this may be a sequencing read error. J is TRBJ2-7 and V is TRBV3-1, with a weak D call TRBD2 (5 bases). Trimming stripped 0 bases from V and 6 bases from J, with 9 bases between. CDR3 length equals 13 residues. Germline CDR1 is LGHDT and CDR2 is YNNKEL (reference sequence). The CDR3 sequence is CASSQDSGGEQYV. The DNA of the CDR3 is TGTGCCAGCAGCCAAGATAGTGGAGGCGAGCAGTACGTC.

This clonotype was detected only once. A read error may account for a junction end that differs from germline. The chain joins TRBV7-8 to TRBJ2-7; D uncertain. CDR3 length: 15 amino acids. CDR1 and CDR2 from the germline V gene are SGHVS and FQNEAQ. The CDR3: CTSSSRILSSYEQYF. In DNA form, the CDR3 reads TGTACCAGCAGCAGCAGGATCCTAAGCTCCTACGAGCAGTACTTC.

Ten or more counts support this clonotype. The gene calls are TRBV27 and TRBJ2-2; D gene ambiguous. This CDR3 has 13 amino acids. The germline V and J ends were trimmed by 5 bases and 6 bases, with 10 bases remaining between them. Germline CDR1 reads MNHEY; CDR2 reads SMNVEV (reference sequence). The CDR3 bases are TGTGCCAGCAGTCCTAGGGTACCCGGGGAGCTGTTTTTT. It encodes CASSPRVPGELFF.

The chain couples TRBV4-1 to TRBJ1-1, with D hard to call. V was pared by 0 bases and J by 0 bases, with 14 bases between. Germline CDR1 reads MGHRA; CDR2 reads YSYEKL. The CDR3 has 17 amino acids. The DNA for the CDR3 is TGCGCCAGCAGCCAAGATCCCACCGTAGGGATGAACACTGAAGCTTTCTTT. Protein product: CASSQDPTVGMNTEAFF.

J is TRBJ2-1 and V is TRBV4-1, with D perhaps given as TRBD1 or TRBD2 (5 bases each). Germline V gene sequence: CDR1 MGHRA, CDR2 YSYEKL. The CDR3 has 17 amino acids. V was trimmed by 0 bases and J by 0 bases, leaving 12 bases between them. Here the CDR3 DNA reads TGCGCCAGCAGCCAAGAGCCGGGACCCATCTCCTACAATGAGCAGTTCTTC. Translation gives CASSQEPGPISYNEQFF.

This clonotype occurred many times. The chain recombines TRBV5-1 with TRBJ2-3; 11 bases are shared with TRBD2. Germline V gives CDR1 SGHRS, CDR2 YFSETQ. V dropped 0 bases and J dropped 1; count of bases not matched to a gene: 7. The CDR3 runs to 18 residues. The CDR3 sequence: CASSLALAGGPGTDTQYF. CDR3 nucleotide sequence: TGCGCCAGCAGCTTGGCCCTAGCGGGGGGTCCTGGCACAGATACGCAGTATTTT.

This chain links TRBV10-3 with TRBJ2-2, with TRBD1 matching over 7 bases. CDR3 length equals 17 residues. The V gene end was trimmed by 3 bases and the J gene end by 2 bases; junction bases not matched to a gene: 9. Per germline, CDR1 ENHRY and CDR2 SYGVKD. The CDR3 bases are TGTGCCATCAGTGACCCCGGGACAGCTATTAACACCGGGGAGCTGTTTTTT. It specifies CAISDPGTAINTGELFF.

This clonotype was seen only a few times. The V call is TRBV11-2, the J call TRBJ2-1, with unresolved D. Germline V lookup: CDR1 SGHAT, CDR2 FQNNGV. The CDR3 is made up of 12 amino acids. V was cut by 7 bases and J by 1 base, with 5 bases left in between. CDR3 in amino acids: CASTPSYNEQFF. The CDR3, as DNA: TGTGCCAGCACCCCATCCTACAATGAGCAGTTCTTC.

This clonotype was detected a few times. The V gene is TRBV6-5, the J gene TRBJ1-1, with 11 bases identical to TRBD1. V lost 2 bases, J lost 4 bases, and 0 bases stayed unmatched. Germline V gives CDR1 MNHEY, CDR2 SVGAGI. This CDR3 comprises 14 residues. In nucleotides, the CDR3 is TGTGCCAGCAGTTACGGGACAGGGGGCACTGAAGCTTTCTTT. Translation: CASSYGTGGTEAFF.

This clonotype turned up a few times. The rearrangement joins TRBV2 to TRBJ2-7, with D unresolved. The V gene's germline CDR1 is SNHLY and CDR2 FYNNEI. The CDR3 consists of 12 residues. The V gene lost 7 bases and the J gene lost 5 bases, with 12 bases spanning the gap. CDR3 bases: TGTGCCAGCATGCCCCTTTCCAACGAGCAGTACTTC. Amino acid sequence: CASMPLSNEQYF.

J is TRBJ2-3 and V is TRBV7-2; D remains unclear. Between the trimmed V and J ends, which lost 6 bases and 8 bases, there was a span of 15 bases. CDR1 SGHTA and CDR2 FQGNSA come from the germline V gene. The CDR3 runs to 13 residues. The CDR3 sequence is CASSPKGPVTQYF. In DNA form, the CDR3 reads TGTGCCAGCAGTCCAAAGGGTCCTGTTACGCAGTATTTT.

The gene calls are TRBV4-3 and TRBJ1-2; perhaps TRBD1 as D (6 bases). The CDR3 runs 14 residues. V was clipped by 0 bases and J by 11 bases, with 16 bases between them. Per the germline V gene, CDR1 is LGHNA and CDR2 is YSLEER. In DNA, the CDR3 is TGCGCCAGCAGCCAAGAAGCCCCGAGGGGGAGTTACACCTTC. This encodes CASSQEAPRGSYTF.

This clonotype came up a few times. Mismatch with germline at one junction end may stem from a read error. The V gene is TRBV13, the J gene TRBJ1-5, with 8 bases that match TRBD1. There are 14 residues in the CDR3. CDR1 is PRHDT, CDR2 FYEKMQ, per germline (reference sequence). CDR3 sequence: CASSLGQGRQPQHF. The CDR3 DNA follows: TGTGCCAGCAGCCTAGGACAGGGCCGACAGCCCCAGCATTTT.

At least ten counts were recorded for this clonotype. The chain couples TRBV5-1 to TRBJ1-6; TRBD1 matches at 7 bases. The CDR3 extends over 15 amino acids. Germline CDR1 is SGHRS and CDR2 is YFSETQ. J lost 10 bases, V lost 0 bases, and 7 bases had no gene match. CDR3 DNA: TGCGCCAGCAGCTTGGGAGGCAGGGGGAGGTCACCCCTCCACTTT. It yields the protein CASSLGGRGRSPLHF.